The clone carrying this T cell receptor beta chain was observed a few times. Its specificity is unknown. This sample is drawn from a study of early T cells in non-severe SARS-CoV-2 infection. Study observations and caveats: In VDJdb matching, anti-spike CD8 responses were favored while private and CD4 specificities went missing.

V gave up 4 bases and J gave up 3 bases, with 14 bases separating them. Germline CDR1 and CDR2: SGHKS and YYEKEE (reference sequence). The CDR3 spans 15 residues. As part of library construction, unique molecular identifiers were attached to individual cDNA molecules. TCRdb re-analysed the 5' RACE reads in MiXCR, keeping a single row per CDR3 protein. The table lists approximately 80,000 distinct CDR3 sequences, roughly 10% of them singletons. The source of this sequence is an adult who was a healthcare worker with PCR-confirmed SARS-CoV-2 infection or an uninfected control (not recorded which). The chain uses TRBV5-5 and TRBJ1-5, with no clear D. Sample: whole blood, taken at baseline. CDR3 DNA: TGTGCCAGCAGCCAAGGACCCGGAGCCAATCAGCCCCAGCATTTT. Protein sequence: CASSQGPGANQPQHF.